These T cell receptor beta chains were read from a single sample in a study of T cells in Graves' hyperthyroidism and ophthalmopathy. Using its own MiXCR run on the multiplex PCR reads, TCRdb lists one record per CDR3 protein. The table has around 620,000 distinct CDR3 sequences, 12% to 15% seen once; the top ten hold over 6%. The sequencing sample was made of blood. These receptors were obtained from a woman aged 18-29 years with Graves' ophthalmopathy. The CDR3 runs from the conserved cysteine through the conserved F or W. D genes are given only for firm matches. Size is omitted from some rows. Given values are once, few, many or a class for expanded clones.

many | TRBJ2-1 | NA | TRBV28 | CASSFQGVSYNEQFF | TGTGCCAGCAGTTTTCAGGGCGTCTCCTACAATGAGCAGTTCTTC
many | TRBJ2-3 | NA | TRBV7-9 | CATTGLWADTQYF | TGTGCCACCACAGGGCTTTGGGCAGATACGCAGTATTTT
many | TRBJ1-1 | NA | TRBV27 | CASSFSSRGRKNEAFF | TGTGCCAGCAGTTTTAGCTCTCGAGGACGGAAAAATGAAGCTTTCTTT
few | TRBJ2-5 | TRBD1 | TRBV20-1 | CSASPTGVQETQYF | TGCAGTGCTAGTCCAACAGGGGTACAAGAGACCCAGTACTTC
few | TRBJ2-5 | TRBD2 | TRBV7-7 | CASSPSSGRVGETQYF | TGTGCTAGCAGCCCATCTAGCGGGAGGGTCGGGGAGACCCAGTACTTC
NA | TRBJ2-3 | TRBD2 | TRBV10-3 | CAISERVAGVSSTDTQYF | TGTGCCATCAGTGAGCGGGTAGCGGGAGTCTCTAGCACAGATACGCAGTATTTT
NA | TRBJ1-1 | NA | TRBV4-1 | CASSQGGGRWGLMNTEAFF | TGCGCCAGCAGCCAAGGGGGGGGACGGTGGGGCCTGATGAACACTGAAGCTTTCTTT
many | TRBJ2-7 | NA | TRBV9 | CASSESSSNYEQYF | TGTGCCAGCAGCGAATCCTCGTCAAACTACGAGCAGTACTTC
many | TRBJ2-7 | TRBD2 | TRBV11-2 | CASSLDSGTSGTYEQYF | TGTGCCAGCAGCTTAGACTCCGGGACTAGCGGAACCTACGAGCAGTACTTC
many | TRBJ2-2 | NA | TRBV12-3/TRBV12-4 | CASSPSASDIGELFF | TGTGCCAGCAGCCCCTCGGCCAGCGATATCGGGGAGCTGTTTTTT
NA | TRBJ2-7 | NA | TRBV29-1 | CSVVGVTSNELYF | TGCAGCGTTGTAGGGGTTACTAGCAACGAGCTGTACTTC
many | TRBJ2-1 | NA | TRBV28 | CASSLGGMQNEQFF | TGTGCCAGCAGTTTAGGAGGGATGCAGAATGAGCAGTTCTTC
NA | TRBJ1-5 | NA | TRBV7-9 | CASSPNWGREKGTDTQHF | TGTGCCAGCAGCCCAAATTGGGGGCGGGAGAAGGGCACAGATACGCAGCATTTT
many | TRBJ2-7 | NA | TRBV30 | CAWSYSYEQYF | TGTGCCTGGAGTTATTCCTACGAGCAGTACTTC
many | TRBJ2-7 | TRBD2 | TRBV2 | CASRKLAGDHEQYF | TGTGCCAGCAGAAAACTAGCGGGAGATCACGAGCAGTACTTC
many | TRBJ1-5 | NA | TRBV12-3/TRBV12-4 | CASKPPGNQPQHF | TGTGCCAGCAAACCGCCGGGAAATCAGCCCCAGCATTTT
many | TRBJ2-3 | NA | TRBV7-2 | CASSFSYITGGTDTQYF | TGTGCCAGCAGCTTCTCTTATATAACTGGGGGCACAGATACGCAGTATTTT
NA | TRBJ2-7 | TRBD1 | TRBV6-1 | CASSDRYPRDSHGRTPLEQYF | TGTGCCAGCAGTGATCGGTACCCCCGGGACAGCCACGGTCGGACCCCTCTCGAGCAGTACTTC
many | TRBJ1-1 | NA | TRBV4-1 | CASSQGWGLNTEAFF | TGCGCCAGCAGCCAAGGATGGGGACTTAACACTGAAGCTTTCTTT
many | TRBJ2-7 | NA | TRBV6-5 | CASSYLYPGQQYF | TGTGCCAGCAGTTATCTCTACCCGGGACAGCAGTACTTC
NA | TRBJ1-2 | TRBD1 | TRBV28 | CASRSGQGDFYGYTF | TGTGCCAGCAGATCGGGACAGGGGGATTTCTATGGCTACACCTTC
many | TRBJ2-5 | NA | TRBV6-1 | CASSPGLSMYQETQYF | TGTGCCAGCAGTCCTGGACTATCGATGTACCAAGAGACCCAGTACTTC
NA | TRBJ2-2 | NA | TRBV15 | CATSREGQNTGELFF | TGTGCCACCAGCAGAGAGGGACAGAACACCGGGGAGCTGTTTTTT
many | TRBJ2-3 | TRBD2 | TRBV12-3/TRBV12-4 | CASSLQGGRAGDTQYF | TGTGCCAGCAGTTTACAAGGCGGGAGGGCCGGGGATACGCAGTATTTT
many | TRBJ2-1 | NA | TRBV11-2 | CASNDIYNEQFF | TGTGCCAGCAATGATATCTACAATGAGCAGTTCTTC
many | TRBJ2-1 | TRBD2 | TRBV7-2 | CASSFVGLAGVGGYNEQFF | TGTGCCAGCAGCTTCGTGGGACTAGCGGGAGTAGGGGGTTACAATGAGCAGTTCTTC
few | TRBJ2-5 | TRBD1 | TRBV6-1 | CASSTGEQTQYF | TGTGCCAGCAGCACAGGGGAGCAGACCCAGTACTTC
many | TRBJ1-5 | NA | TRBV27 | CASSLSTGTNQPQHF | TGTGCCAGCAGTTTATCGACCGGGACCAATCAGCCCCAGCATTTT
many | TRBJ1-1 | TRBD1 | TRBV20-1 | CSARVYEGQGAGAFF | TGCAGTGCTAGAGTTTACGAGGGACAGGGGGCGGGAGCTTTCTTT
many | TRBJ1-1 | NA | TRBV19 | CASSKADGQLNTEAFF | TGTGCCAGTAGTAAAGCCGACGGCCAGTTGAACACTGAAGCTTTCTTT
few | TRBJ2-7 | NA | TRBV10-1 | CASSEIQSRDIYFYEQYF | TGCGCCAGCAGTGAGATACAATCCCGGGACATTTACTTCTACGAGCAGTACTTC
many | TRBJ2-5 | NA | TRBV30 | CAWSVAGTGTQYF | TGTGCCTGGAGTGTAGCGGGGACAGGGACCCAGTACTTC
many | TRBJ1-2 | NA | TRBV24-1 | CATSSLLTSGYTF | TGTGCCACCAGTTCTCTCCTTACGAGTGGCTACACCTTC
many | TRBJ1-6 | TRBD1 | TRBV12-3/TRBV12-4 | CASRPGQGPDSPLHF | TGTGCCAGCAGGCCGGGACAGGGACCTGATTCACCCCTCCACTTT
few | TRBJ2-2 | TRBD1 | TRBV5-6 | CASSPVLTGGTGELFF | TGTGCCAGCAGCCCCGTACTGACAGGGGGAACCGGGGAGCTGTTTTTT
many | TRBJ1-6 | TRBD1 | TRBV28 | CASSLTGQNSPLHF | TGTGCCAGCAGTTTGACGGGACAGAATTCACCCCTCCACTTT
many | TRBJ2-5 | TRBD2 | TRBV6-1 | CASSAQLAGGQETQYF | TGTGCCAGCAGTGCCCAACTAGCGGGAGGCCAAGAGACCCAGTACTTC
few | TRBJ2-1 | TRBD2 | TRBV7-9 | CASSLTSGSWDEQFF | TGTGCCAGCAGCTTAACTAGCGGGTCTTGGGATGAGCAGTTCTTC
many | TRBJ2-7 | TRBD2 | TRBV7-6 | CASSLTSGSFEQYF | TGTGCCAGCAGCTTGACTAGCGGGAGCTTCGAGCAGTACTTC